Below are 17 T cell receptor beta chains sequenced from a single sample in a study of T cells in localized non-small cell lung cancer. Here immunoSEQ multiplex PCR was the method, and the copy in TCRdb shows in-frame clones only, minus some. This sample yields around 69,000 clones, of which 85% to 90% are seen a single time; approximately 2% belongs to the top ten. Here the sequenced sample was peripheral blood, taken before any cancer treatment. The receptors originated from a woman aged 35 to 69 with stage I lung adenocarcinoma.

The rearrangement joins TRBV28 to TRBJ2-3; 7 bases are a match to TRBD1. Germline CDR1 and CDR2: MDHEN and SYDVKM. Trimming at V came to 6 bases and at J to 5 bases, leaving 5 bases not matched to a gene. CDR3 length: 13 residues. The CDR3 loop reads CASRSGGKDTQYF. The CDR3 nucleotides read TGTGCCAGCAGGTCAGGGGGTAAAGATACGCAGTATTTT. Full variable domain (outside the CDR3, taken from reference TRBV28 and TRBJ2-3): DVKVTQSSRYLVKRTGEKVFLECVQDMDHENMFWYRQDPGLGLRLIYFSYDVKMKEKGDIPEGYSVSREKKERFSLILESASTNQTSMYLCASRSGGKDTQYFGPGTRLTVL.

The chain uses TRBV7-2 and TRBJ1-1; possibly TRBD1 for D (5 bases). CDR1 SGHTA and CDR2 FQGNSA come from the germline V gene. This CDR3 contains 14 residues. The ends were cut back, 2 bases at V and 2 bases at J, with 9 bases in the middle. The CDR3 reads CASSLLTANTEAFF. The DNA for the CDR3 is TGTGCCAGCAGCTTATTGACAGCTAACACTGAAGCTTTCTTT. The variable domain in full, completed from reference TRBV7-2 and TRBJ1-1, reads GAGVSQSPSNKVTEKGKDVELRCDPISGHTALYWYRQSLGQGLEFLIYFQGNSAPDKSGLPSDRFSAERTGGSVSTLTIQRTQQEDSAVYLCASSLLTANTEAFFGQGTRLTVV.

In the case of this clone: At one end the junction does not follow the germline gene, possibly because of a read error. The V gene is TRBV6-5, the J gene TRBJ1-2, with D unclear. This CDR3 contains 13 residues. Germline CDR1 reads MNHEY; CDR2 reads SVGAGI. The CDR3 nucleotides read TGTGCCAGCGGTTACCTCGGAGGGTATGGCTACACCTTC. Protein: CASGYLGGYGYTF.

This clone was seen only once. Here the CDR3 DNA reads TGTGCCAGTAGAGAGGGGAGGGGATTACCTTACAATGAGCAGTTCTTC. This gives the protein CASREGRGLPYNEQFF. The chain recombines TRBV19 with TRBJ2-1; 7 nucleotides align to TRBD2. V lost 6 bases, J lost 4 bases, and 12 bases stayed unmatched. CDR3 length: 16 amino acids. Germline-derived CDR1 and CDR2 are LNHDA and SQIVND (reference sequence).

This clone was counted a few times. The genes are TRBV5-4 and TRBJ1-2; the D gene is possibly TRBD1 (6 bases). The germline V gene encodes CDR1 SGHNT and CDR2 YYREEE (reference sequence). V dropped 3 bases and J dropped 4 bases, with 19 bases sitting between them. The CDR3 covers 16 residues. The chain's CDR3 is CASSSSTTRQVYGYTF. CDR3 nucleotides: TGTGCCAGCAGCTCGTCCACAACTAGACAGGTCTATGGCTACACCTTC.

V gene TRBV19 combines with J gene TRBJ1-1; D is possibly TRBD1 (5 bases). The CDR3 spans 17 residues. Germline V CDR1 and CDR2: LNHDA, SQIVND (reference sequence). The V end lost 4 bases, the J end lost 1 base, and 19 bases lay between the germline ends. This chain's CDR3 is CASSTPPLRQTNTEAFF. The CDR3 DNA reads TGTGCCAGTAGTACTCCGCCCCTGAGACAGACGAACACTGAAGCTTTCTTT. Variable domain in full (rest from reference TRBV19 and TRBJ1-1): DGGITQSPKYLFRKEGQNVTLSCEQNLNHDAMYWYRQDPGQGLRLIYYSQIVNDFQKGDIAEGYSVSREKKESFPLTVTSAQKNPTAFYLCASSTPPLRQTNTEAFFGQGTRLTVV.

For this clone: Other DNA sequences in this sample translate to the same CDR3. The chain uses TRBV30 and TRBJ1-6; D unclear. Germline lookup yields CDR1 GTSNPN and CDR2 SVGIG (reference sequence). The CDR3 loop spans 13 amino acids. V was cut by 2 bases and J by 4 bases, with 6 bases left in between. The CDR3 coding sequence is TGTGCCTGGAGTCGGGGTTATAATTCACCCCTCCACTTT. Its translation is CAWSRGYNSPLHF.

The chain links TRBV5-1 to TRBJ1-3; the match to TRBD1 covers 9 bases. After removal of 2 bases from V and 6 bases from J, the junction contained 12 bases not matched to a gene. The length of the CDR3 is 17 residues. Germline-derived CDR1 and CDR2 are SGHRS and YFSETQ. The CDR3, as DNA: TGCGCCAGCAGCTTTGCTACAGGGGGCTACCCTGAAAACACCATATATTTT. This encodes CASSFATGGYPENTIYF.

Only one count was recorded for this clone. The gene calls are TRBV7-2 and TRBJ2-1; D not resolved. Looked up from germline, CDR1 is SGHTA and CDR2 is FQGNSA. The CDR3 loop spans 13 amino acids. V was trimmed by 3 bases and J by 5 bases, leaving 8 bases between them. The CDR3 here is CASSLGRNNEQFF. The CDR3 bases are TGTGCCAGCAGCTTGGGTCGGAACAATGAGCAGTTCTTC. Full variable domain (outside the CDR3, taken from reference TRBV7-2 and TRBJ2-1): GAGVSQSPSNKVTEKGKDVELRCDPISGHTALYWYRQSLGQGLEFLIYFQGNSAPDKSGLPSDRFSAERTGGSVSTLTIQRTQQEDSAVYLCASSLGRNNEQFFGPGTRLTVL.

The gene calls are TRBV5-6 and TRBJ1-4; maybe TRBD1 (5 bases). The CDR3 runs 17 residues. The V gene lost 0 bases and the J gene lost 7 bases, with 19 bases spanning the gap. CDR1 and CDR2 from the germline V gene are SGHDT and YYEEEE. The CDR3 bases are TGTGCCAGCAGCTTGGGGCCAGGGCGGGATGTTGGTGAAAAACTGTTTTTT. Residues: CASSLGPGRDVGEKLFF.

This clone was seen only once. This chain links TRBV10-3 with TRBJ1-1; perhaps TRBD1 as D (6 bases). This CDR3 spans 15 amino acids. Trimming pared 10 bases from V and 1 base from J, leaving 19 bases between. Germline lookup yields CDR1 ENHRY and CDR2 SYGVKD. CDR3 DNA: TGTGCCAGCAGAAAGGGAGTGGGACAGAACACTGAAGCTTTCTTT. It codes for CASRKGVGQNTEAFF.

CDR3 protein: CASSGLPNQPQHF. The DNA of the CDR3 is TGTGCCAGCAGTGGTCTCCCAAATCAGCCCCAGCATTTT. This rearrangement joins TRBV2 to TRBJ1-5; D is unclear. CDR1 is SNHLY and CDR2 is FYNNEI in the germline V gene. There are 13 residues in the CDR3. With 4 bases removed from V and 4 bases from J, the gap between germline ends came to 8 bases.

The chain is built from TRBV7-8 and TRBJ2-1; 11 nucleotides match TRBD2. This CDR3 spans 15 amino acids. Germline trimming cut 5 bases from V and 4 bases from J; bases unmatched to any gene: 4. Germline CDR1 and CDR2: SGHVS and FQNEAQ. The CDR3 region has the DNA TGTGCCAGCAGCCCGGGACTAGCGGCATACAATGAGCAGTTCTTC. Protein: CASSPGLAAYNEQFF.

V and J are TRBV28 and TRBJ2-7, with 7 bases lining up with TRBD1. V gave up 5 bases and J gave up 1 base; unmatched junction bases: 8. Germline assignment: CDR1 MDHEN and CDR2 SYDVKM. The CDR3 extends over 15 amino acids. CDR3 residues: CASSIQGMGSYEQYF. CDR3 nucleotide sequence: TGTGCCAGCAGTATACAGGGGATGGGGTCCTACGAGCAGTACTTC.

This clone was counted a few times. The rearrangement links TRBV29-1 to TRBJ2-3; 7 bases match TRBD2. After removal of 6 bases from V and 6 bases from J, the junction contained 21 bases not matched to a gene. The CDR3 is 17 residues long. In germline, CDR1 is SQVTM, CDR2 ANQGSEA. The CDR3 DNA sequence: TGCAGCGTCCCCCTGGGCGCTAGCGGCCGCCGTGGGGATACGCAGTATTTT. This encodes CSVPLGASGRRGDTQYF.

The chain carries TRBV4-2 and TRBJ2-1; TRBD2 matches at 12 bases. Unmatched junction bases numbered 4, after V lost 5 bases and J lost 5 bases. Germline values: CDR1 LGHNA, CDR2 YNFKEQ. The CDR3 has 15 amino acids. CDR3 sequence reads: CASSRTSGVNNEQFF. The CDR3 coding sequence is TGTGCCAGCAGCAGGACTAGCGGGGTTAACAATGAGCAGTTCTTC.

This rearrangement joins TRBV28 to TRBJ1-5; D is perhaps TRBD1 (6 bases). The V end lost 1 base, the J end lost 0 bases, and 13 bases lay between the germline ends. Germline assignment: CDR1 MDHEN and CDR2 SYDVKM. This CDR3 is 17 amino acids long. The CDR3 loop reads CASSLSGAQYSNQPQHF. The CDR3, as DNA: TGTGCCAGCAGTTTATCAGGGGCCCAATATAGCAATCAGCCCCAGCATTTT.